The 29 T cell receptor beta chains in this list originate from one sample, sequenced in a study of blood T cell repertoires in COVID-19. Repertoires were generated with immunoSEQ multiplex PCR, while TCRdb's copy carries only in-frame clones and drops some. The sample has 200,000 to 300,000 clones, approximately 85% seen once. Sequenced: peripheral blood. The receptors were gathered from a woman aged 55-70 years with active or convalescent COVID-19.

The genes are TRBV6-2 or TRBV6-3 and TRBJ1-5; no clear D gene. Germline V gives CDR1 MNHEY, CDR2 SVGEGT. The V gene lost 4 bases and the J gene lost 2 bases, with 6 bases spanning the gap. This CDR3 comprises 13 residues. CDR3 nucleotides: TGTGCCAGCAGTTGGAGGGGCAATCAGCCCCAGCATTTT. It specifies CASSWRGNQPQHF.

This chain's CDR3 is CASSGKTGIYGYTF. Written as DNA, the CDR3 is TGCGCCAGCAGCGGTAAGACAGGGATCTATGGCTACACCTTC. V and J are TRBV5-1 and TRBJ1-2, with TRBD1 matching 7 bases. Germline trimming cut 4 bases from V and 4 bases from J; bases unmatched to any gene: 7. This CDR3 region has 14 residues. Germline values: CDR1 SGHRS, CDR2 YFSETQ.

The gene calls are TRBV5-4 and TRBJ2-1; D gene ambiguous. Germline V gene data show CDR1 as SGHNT and CDR2 as YYREEE (reference sequence). The CDR3 is made up of 15 amino acids. Between the trimmed V and J ends, which lost 4 bases and 3 bases, there was a span of 14 bases. CDR3 residues: CASSADLSYYNEQFF. CDR3 DNA sequence: TGTGCCAGCAGCGCGGATTTGTCTTACTACAATGAGCAGTTCTTC.

The rearrangement joins TRBV30 to TRBJ1-6; possible D gene TRBD1, 6 bases. Trimming cost V 5 bases and J 0 bases, with 14 bases left between them. The germline gives CDR1 GTSNPN, CDR2 SVGIG (reference sequence). The CDR3 runs 16 residues. The CDR3 protein is CAWAGTSSSYNSPLHF. The CDR3 DNA reads TGTGCCTGGGCCGGGACATCGAGCTCCTATAATTCACCCCTCCACTTT.

V usage is TRBV3-1 (or the pseudogene TRBV3-2) and J usage is TRBJ2-1, with 12 positions matching TRBD2. V trimming: 1 base; J trimming: 9 bases; junction bases outside the gene matches: 7. This CDR3 has 16 residues. Germline V lookup: CDR1 LGHDT, CDR2 YNNKEL (reference sequence). Here the CDR3 reads CASSQVTSGGRGEQFF. CDR3 DNA: TGTGCCAGCAGCCAAGTAACTAGCGGGGGGAGAGGTGAGCAGTTCTTC.

This sequence joins TRBV15 and TRBJ2-2; 12 bases match TRBD2. This CDR3 contains 16 residues. The V gene end was trimmed by 5 bases and the J gene end by 4 bases; junction bases not matched to a gene: 5. Germline lookup yields CDR1 LNHNV and CDR2 YYDKDF (reference sequence). The CDR3 DNA sequence: TGTGCCACCAGCTTTAGACTAGCGGGGGTCACCGGGGAGCTGTTTTTT. Its protein product is CATSFRLAGVTGELFF.

This rearrangement joins TRBV18 to TRBJ1-3; 7 bases match TRBD1. The J segment lost 0 bases and the V segment lost 3 bases, leaving 5 bases of the junction unmatched. Germline V lookup: CDR1 KGHSH, CDR2 LQKENI. CDR3 length equals 16 residues. The CDR3 region is CASSPSTGYSGNTIYF. DNA of the CDR3: TGTGCCAGCTCACCGTCGACAGGGTACTCTGGAAACACCATATATTTT.

This clone was detected a few times. V usage is TRBV7-2 and J usage is TRBJ2-3, with D hard to call. The length of the CDR3 is 12 residues. V shed 5 bases and J shed 0 bases, with 3 bases lying between them. The germline CDR1 and CDR2 sequences are SGHTA and FQGNSA. CDR3 sequence (DNA): TGTGCCAGCAGCCCAAGCACAGATACGCAGTATTTT. Translation gives CASSPSTDTQYF.

The sample holds one count of this clone. CDR3 loop: CASSPGTGVYGYTF. The CDR3 region has the DNA TGTGCCAGCTCTCCCGGGACAGGGGTCTATGGCTACACCTTC. The genes are TRBV2 and TRBJ1-2, with 10 bases that match TRBD1. Germline V gives CDR1 SNHLY, CDR2 FYNNEI. With 8 bases clipped from V and 4 bases from J, the junction kept 7 bases outside the gene matches. CDR3 length equals 14 residues.

The CDR3 DNA sequence: TGTGCCAGTAGTATAATATGGACGGGGGAGGGCACTGAAGCTTTCTTT. This gives the protein CASSIIWTGEGTEAFF. V usage is TRBV19 and J usage is TRBJ1-1; D might be TRBD1 (5 bases). Trimming cost V 2 bases and J 4 bases, with 17 bases left between them. Germline CDR1 reads LNHDA; CDR2 reads SQIVND (reference sequence). This CDR3 region has 16 residues.

The chain carries TRBV6-5 and TRBJ1-1, with 10 bases fitting TRBD1. The CDR3 is 14 amino acids. Trimming cost V 8 bases and J 6 bases; bases outside gene matches: 9. The germline gives CDR1 MNHEY, CDR2 SVGAGI. The CDR3 here is CASCRQGATPEAFF. The CDR3 DNA reads as TGTGCCAGCTGCCGACAGGGGGCTACACCTGAAGCTTTCTTT.

CDR3 nucleotide sequence: TGTGCCAGCAGCTTAGCAGGGGTTGCGGGAAACACCATATATTTT. Translated: CASSLAGVAGNTIYF. The V gene is TRBV7-2, the J gene TRBJ1-3, with D tentatively TRBD1 (5 bases). The CDR3 is 15 residues long. V was cut by 0 bases and J by 4 bases, with 10 bases left in between. The germline V gene encodes CDR1 SGHTA and CDR2 FQGNSA.

The chain uses TRBV6-1 and TRBJ1-2; 8 nucleotides line up with TRBD1. V shed 6 bases, J shed 2 bases, and the junction held 8 bases outside the gene matches. CDR1 is MNHNS and CDR2 is SASEGT in the germline V gene. The CDR3 length is 15 residues. The CDR3 DNA sequence: TGTGCCAGCAGGGACCCAGGGGGCGGGAACTATGGCTACACCTTC. As protein: CASRDPGGGNYGYTF.

This chain uses TRBV19 with TRBJ2-1; D unclear. The germline CDR1 and CDR2 sequences are LNHDA and SQIVND (reference sequence). The ends were cut back, 4 bases at V and 6 bases at J, with 16 bases in the middle. The CDR3 spans 15 residues. The CDR3 DNA reads TGTGCCAGTAGTACTATCGACAACTCAGGCAATGAGCAGTTCTTC. This sequence encodes CASSTIDNSGNEQFF. The full variable domain, rest sourced from reference TRBV19 and TRBJ2-1, is DGGITQSPKYLFRKEGQNVTLSCEQNLNHDAMYWYRQDPGQGLRLIYYSQIVNDFQKGDIAEGYSVSREKKESFPLTVTSAQKNPTAFYLCASSTIDNSGNEQFFGPGTRLTVL.

The V and J genes are TRBV9 and TRBJ1-1, with 9 bases matching TRBD1. The germline V gene has CDR1 SGDLS and CDR2 YYNGEE. V trimming: 2 bases; J trimming: 7 bases; junction bases outside the gene matches: 3. There are 13 residues in the CDR3. The CDR3 bases are TGTGCCAGCAGCGTGAGGGGACAGGGTGAAGCTTTCTTT. This sequence encodes CASSVRGQGEAFF. Filled out from reference TRBV9 and TRBJ1-1, the complete variable domain reads DSGVTQTPKHLITATGQRVTLRCSPRSGDLSVYWYQQSLDQGLQFLIQYYNGEERAKGNILERFSAQQFPDLHSELNLSSLELGDSALYFCASSVRGQGEAFFGQGTRLTVV.

The chain couples TRBV6-5 to TRBJ2-5; 7 bases map to TRBD1. Germline loops: CDR1 MNHEY, CDR2 SVGAGI. This CDR3 contains 13 residues. J gave up 5 bases and V 7 bases, and 7 bases lay outside the gene matches. CDR3 loop: CASNPTGLETQYF. CDR3 in DNA: TGTGCCAGCAACCCGACAGGGCTGGAGACCCAGTACTTC.

The V gene is TRBV27, the J gene TRBJ2-7, with D perhaps matching TRBD1 (6 bases). CDR3 length: 13 amino acids. Germline CDR1 reads MNHEY; CDR2 reads SMNVEV (reference sequence). Trimming shortened V by 5 bases and J by 6 bases, and 14 bases separated the two germline ends. DNA of the CDR3: TGTGCCAGCAGTCCGCGGACAGTAACCGAGCAGTACTTC. This gives the protein CASSPRTVTEQYF.

The DNA of the CDR3 is TGCGCCAGCAGCCAAGGAGTTACAGGCTCCTACGAGCAGTACTTC. Protein sequence: CASSQGVTGSYEQYF. The chain has TRBV4-3 and TRBJ2-7, with D possibly TRBD1 on 5 matching bases. The germline gives CDR1 LGHNA, CDR2 YSLEER. CDR3 size: 15 residues. V lost 1 base and J 0 bases, leaving 10 bases between the germline ends.

This chain uses TRBV27 with TRBJ2-2, with TRBD2 matching over 12 bases. Germline CDR1 MNHEY, CDR2 SMNVEV (reference sequence). This CDR3 is built from 16 residues. Unmatched junction bases numbered 6, after V lost 3 bases and J lost 7 bases. The CDR3 reads CASSFLAGGLGGELFF. CDR3 DNA sequence: TGTGCCAGCAGTTTCCTAGCGGGGGGGCTCGGCGGGGAGCTGTTTTTT.

This chain uses TRBV6-1 with TRBJ2-1; 7 bases are a match to TRBD2. Trimming cost V 3 bases and J 7 bases; bases outside gene matches: 9. The germline V gene has CDR1 MNHNS and CDR2 SASEGT. The CDR3 totals 15 residues. CDR3 DNA sequence: TGTGCCAGCAGTGACCGGACTAGGTCGGATAATGAGCAGTTCTTC. It encodes CASSDRTRSDNEQFF.

The chain uses TRBV18 and TRBJ1-2; the match to TRBD1 covers 7 bases. Trimming removed 0 bases from V and 5 bases from J; junction bases left unmatched: 6. This CDR3 region has 15 residues. Germline V gene data show CDR1 as KGHSH and CDR2 as LQKENI. The CDR3, as DNA: TGTGCCAGCTCACCACCGTCCGGGACAGAGTATGGCTACACCTTC. Translating it yields CASSPPSGTEYGYTF.

J is TRBJ2-5 and V is TRBV25-1; no clear D. Germline V gene data show CDR1 as MGHDK and CDR2 as SYGVNS. This CDR3 is 15 amino acids long. Deletions cut 0 bases from V and 4 bases from J, with 12 bases between. CDR3 bases: TGTGCCAGCAGTGAATATATTGCGCTAGGAGAGACCCAGTACTTC. Its translation is CASSEYIALGETQYF.

The V and J genes are TRBV27 and TRBJ2-3, with TRBD1 matching 12 bases. This CDR3 contains 18 residues. V was clipped by 2 bases and J by 4 bases; unmatched bases: 10. From germline, CDR1 is MNHEY and CDR2 SMNVEV (reference sequence). The CDR3 protein is CASSLERGTGGAADTQYF. CDR3 DNA sequence: TGTGCCAGCAGTTTAGAACGCGGGACAGGGGGCGCGGCAGATACGCAGTATTTT.

The chain carries TRBV7-2 and TRBJ2-2, with 7 bases fitting TRBD2. The CDR3 length is 16 residues. Germline V gives CDR1 SGHTA, CDR2 FQGNSA. After removal of 5 bases from V and 4 bases from J, the junction contained 10 bases not matched to a gene. This CDR3 is CASSRPLGGGTGELFF. The CDR3 nucleotides read TGTGCCAGCAGCCGCCCACTTGGCGGGGGCACCGGGGAGCTGTTTTTT.

This clone was detected only a few times. V is TRBV18 and J is TRBJ2-7, with 8 nucleotides matching TRBD2. J was trimmed by 4 bases and V by 1 base; bases with no gene match: 9. The CDR3 spans 16 residues. CDR1 and CDR2 from the germline V gene are KGHSH and LQKENI. The CDR3 DNA reads as TGTGCCAGCTCACCACGGCGTCCAGCGGGGGTATACGAGCAGTACTTC. Translating it yields CASSPRRPAGVYEQYF.

V is TRBV2 and J is TRBJ2-3, with 12 bases matching TRBD2. The CDR3 loop spans 15 amino acids. The J segment lost 3 bases and the V segment lost 5 bases, leaving 3 bases of the junction unmatched. Germline V lookup: CDR1 SNHLY, CDR2 FYNNEI. CDR3 DNA: TGTGCCAGCAGTTTTGGACTAGCGGGGACAGATACGCAGTATTTT. Translation gives CASSFGLAGTDTQYF.

The rearrangement joins TRBV5-1 to TRBJ1-2; 8 bases map to TRBD1. Germline-derived CDR1 and CDR2 are SGHRS and YFSETQ. V gave up 4 bases and J gave up 8 bases; unmatched junction bases: 7. CDR3 size: 13 residues. CDR3 residues: CASSPGQGGGYTF. For the CDR3, the DNA is TGCGCCAGCAGCCCTGGACAGGGAGGAGGCTACACCTTC.

The V gene is TRBV7-9, the J gene TRBJ1-5; no definite D call. The CDR3 totals 15 residues. V dropped 1 base and J dropped 0 bases, with 7 bases sitting between them. The V gene's germline CDR1 is SEHNR and CDR2 FQNEAQ (reference sequence). The CDR3 here is CASSLGEGSNQPQHF. In nucleotides, the CDR3 is TGTGCCAGCAGCTTAGGAGAGGGTAGCAATCAGCCCCAGCATTTT.

The rearrangement uses TRBV7-2 and TRBJ2-7; 9 bases match TRBD1. V lost 2 bases and J lost 1; bases outside the gene matches: 3. Germline V CDR1 and CDR2: SGHTA, FQGNSA. The CDR3 length is 15 residues. The CDR3 sequence is CASSLQTGGSYEQYF. The CDR3 nucleotides are TGTGCCAGCAGCTTACAGACAGGGGGATCCTACGAGCAGTACTTC.